The 32 T cell receptor beta chains given below trace back to one sample, sequenced in a study of identical twins. TCRdb independently ran MiXCR on the 5' RACE reads; one entry per CDR3 protein. This sample has just under 550,000 distinct CDR3 sequences, with 15% found just once. The same data also went into a second study, on yellow fever vaccine responses in identical twins.

Sequencing was carried out using CD4+ T cells sorted from blood. The source of these receptors is a woman aged 18-30 years in good health.

This sequence joins TRBV11-1 and TRBJ2-5; D might be TRBD1 (5 bases). Trimming pared 2 bases from V and 0 bases from J, leaving 13 bases between. The V gene's germline CDR1 is SGHAT and CDR2 FQDESV (reference sequence). The CDR3 totals 16 residues. The CDR3 is CASSLFWTPNQETQYF. CDR3 sequence (DNA): TGTGCCAGCAGCTTATTCTGGACACCTAACCAAGAGACCCAGTACTTC. The variable domain in full, with the rest retrieved from reference TRBV11-1 and TRBJ2-5, is EAEVAQSPRYKITEKSQAVAFWCDPISGHATLYWYRQILGQGPELLVQFQDESVVDDSQLPKDRFSAERLKGVDSTLKIQPAELGDSAMYLCASSLFWTPNQETQYFGPGTRLLVL.

This chain uses TRBV5-1 with TRBJ2-1; no reliable D call. Germline V gene data show CDR1 as SGHRS and CDR2 as YFSETQ. V was shortened by 1 base and J by 11 bases, with 16 bases between the two germline ends. The CDR3 totals 14 residues. The CDR3 region is CASSLYGPPQQQFF. CDR3 coding DNA: TGCGCCAGCAGCTTGTACGGGCCCCCACAACAGCAGTTCTTC. Variable domain in full (rest from reference TRBV5-1 and TRBJ2-1): KAGVTQTPRYLIKTRGQQVTLSCSPISGHRSVSWYQQTPGQGLQFLFEYFSETQRNKGNFPGRFSGRQFSNSRSEMNVSTLELGDSALYLCASSLYGPPQQQFFGPGTRLTVL.

This clonotype was counted a few times. The chain combines TRBV2 with TRBJ1-5; TRBD1 is a possible D gene (6 bases). CDR1 and CDR2 from the germline V gene are SNHLY and FYNNEI. V lost 6 bases and J 0 bases, leaving 12 bases between the germline ends. The CDR3 length is 15 residues. CDR3 region: CASRAGQNSNQPQHF. The CDR3 bases are TGTGCCAGCAGAGCGGGACAAAATAGCAATCAGCCCCAGCATTTT.

The chain links TRBV10-3 to TRBJ2-3, with 11 bases aligning to TRBD2. CDR3 length: 16 amino acids. The germline V gene has CDR1 ENHRY and CDR2 SYGVKD. The ends lost 3 bases at V and 4 bases at J; junction bases unmatched: 6. The CDR3 sequence is CAISDMVTSGADTQYF. As DNA, the CDR3 is TGTGCCATCAGTGACATGGTGACTAGCGGGGCAGATACGCAGTATTTT.

This chain links TRBV15 with TRBJ2-5; no clear D. This CDR3 has 16 residues. V was trimmed by 0 bases and J by 0 bases, leaving 11 bases between them. Looked up from germline, CDR1 is LNHNV and CDR2 is YYDKDF (reference sequence). The CDR3 protein is CATSRDGQVHQETQYF. The CDR3 nucleotides are TGTGCCACCAGCAGAGATGGGCAGGTCCACCAAGAGACCCAGTACTTC.

This clonotype was detected a few times. The chain couples TRBV7-2 to TRBJ1-2; 7 bases match TRBD1. The germline CDR1 and CDR2 sequences are SGHTA and FQGNSA. The CDR3 spans 14 residues. Losses at the gene ends were 6 bases for V and 3 bases for J; bases not matched to a gene: 7. The CDR3 sequence: CASSKRQGDYGYTF. The CDR3, as DNA: TGTGCCAGCAGTAAGAGACAGGGAGACTATGGCTACACCTTC.

V usage is TRBV3-1 and J usage is TRBJ2-1, with 7 positions matching TRBD2. V trimming: 5 bases; J trimming: 5 bases; junction bases outside the gene matches: 12. The germline gives CDR1 LGHDT, CDR2 YNNKEL (reference sequence). This CDR3 spans 16 amino acids. In nucleotides, the CDR3 is TGTGCCAGCAGCTTTTGGGACTACCATGTTCACAATGAGCAGTTCTTC. This gives the protein CASSFWDYHVHNEQFF.

This clonotype has only a few counts. This chain connects TRBV12-3 or TRBV12-4 to TRBJ2-1; 8 nucleotides match TRBD2. This CDR3 is built from 17 residues. After removal of 2 bases from V and 9 bases from J, the junction contained 15 bases not matched to a gene. The DNA for the CDR3 is TGTGCCAGCAGTTTACCCCCAGGGGTAGCGGGATTACGTGAGCAGTTCTTC. Translated: CASSLPPGVAGLREQFF.

This clonotype was seen more than once but under ten times. The V and J genes are TRBV6-5 and TRBJ2-3; maybe TRBD1 (6 bases). Trimming stripped 2 bases from V and 2 bases from J, with 11 bases between. This CDR3 is built from 15 residues. Germline-derived CDR1 and CDR2 are MNHEY and SVGAGI. CDR3 DNA sequence: TGTGCCAGCAGTTACGGGGGACACTCCACAGATACGCAGTATTTT. It is translated as CASSYGGHSTDTQYF.

CDR3: CASRRTGEGVSPLHF. The CDR3 coding sequence is TGTGCCAGCAGGAGAACAGGGGAAGGAGTTTCACCCCTCCACTTT. The genes are TRBV6-2 or TRBV6-3 and TRBJ1-6; 7 bases agree with TRBD1. This CDR3 contains 15 residues. CDR1 and CDR2 (germline): MNHEY, SVGEGT. With V trimmed by 6 bases and J by 9 bases, 11 bases remained unmatched.

This clonotype was seen only a few times. V and J are TRBV4-2 and TRBJ2-2, with 8 bases aligning to TRBD2. The junction had 4 bases not matched to a gene; V was cut back by 0 bases and J by 4 bases. The germline CDR1 and CDR2 sequences are LGHNA and YNFKEQ. The CDR3 extends over 16 amino acids. Here the CDR3 DNA reads TGTGCCAGCAGCCAAGATCCCGGGGGGGCCACCGGGGAGCTGTTTTTT. Protein product: CASSQDPGGATGELFF.

The chain carries TRBV7-3 and TRBJ1-1; maybe TRBD1 (5 bases). Germline V gene sequence: CDR1 SGHTA, CDR2 FQGTGA. The CDR3 covers 15 residues. The V end was cut by 2 bases, the J end by 5 bases, with 15 bases between. The DNA for the CDR3 is TGTGCCAGCAGCTTATCAGCGGGGGGAGGGACTGAAGCTTTCTTT. Translating it yields CASSLSAGGGTEAFF.

This clonotype was counted many times. For the CDR3, the DNA is TGCGCCAGCAGTGAGATGGCAGGGAAAACTGAAGCTTTCTTT. This encodes CASSEMAGKTEAFF. The chain recombines TRBV10-2 with TRBJ1-1, with D perhaps matching TRBD1 (5 bases). CDR3 size: 14 residues. The germline CDR1 and CDR2 sequences are WSHSY and SAAADI. V lost 2 bases, J lost 5 bases, and 12 bases lay in between.

This clonotype has just a few counts. The CDR3 region is CASSQREVLSSYNEQFF. CDR3 coding DNA: TGTGCCAGCAGCCAAAGAGAAGTACTAAGCTCCTACAATGAGCAGTTCTTC. This sequence joins TRBV3-1 and TRBJ2-1; no reliable D call. From germline, CDR1 is LGHDT and CDR2 YNNKEL (reference sequence). Trimming pared 2 bases from V and 0 bases from J, leaving 14 bases between. There are 17 residues in the CDR3.

This clonotype was observed a few times. The gene calls are TRBV10-2 and TRBJ2-7; possible D gene TRBD2, 6 bases. CDR3 length: 17 amino acids. Germline V CDR1 and CDR2: WSHSY, SAAADI. V lost 3 bases, J lost 0 bases, and 18 bases lay in between. DNA for the CDR3: TGCGCCAGCAGTGAACGGGGACTGTACAAGAGCTCCTACGAGCAGTACGTC. Translated, it gives CASSERGLYKSSYEQYV.

This clonotype was recorded a few times. The genes are TRBV28 and TRBJ1-6, with D possibly matching TRBD1 (5 bases). The V gene's germline CDR1 is MDHEN and CDR2 SYDVKM. The CDR3 totals 14 residues. Trimming took 5 bases from V and 5 from J, leaving 10 bases between them. This chain's CDR3 is CASSVGRHNSPLHF. CDR3 nucleotide sequence: TGTGCCAGCAGTGTGGGACGGCATAATTCACCCCTCCACTTT.

J is TRBJ2-2 and V is TRBV29-1; possibly TRBD1 for D (5 bases). Germline V gene lookup returns CDR1 SQVTM and CDR2 ANQGSEA. The CDR3 extends over 12 amino acids. V lost 5 bases and J 1 base, leaving 5 bases between the germline ends. Here the CDR3 DNA reads TGCAGCGTTCAGGGGAACACCGGGGAGCTGTTTTTT. This gives the protein CSVQGNTGELFF.

This clonotype occurred a few times. The chain couples TRBV28 to TRBJ2-1; 8 bases match TRBD1. This CDR3 has 15 residues. The germline CDR1 and CDR2 sequences are MDHEN and SYDVKM. Losses at the gene ends were 5 bases for V and 1 base for J; bases not matched to a gene: 4. The CDR3, as DNA: TGTGCCAGCAGTGACTGGGACAGGTCCTACAATGAGCAGTTCTTC. It yields the protein CASSDWDRSYNEQFF.

This clonotype was observed a few times. The chain carries TRBV5-1 and TRBJ2-3; tentative D call: TRBD2 (6 bases). The V end was cut by 1 base, the J end by 0 bases, with 12 bases between. Germline V lookup: CDR1 SGHRS, CDR2 YFSETQ. This CDR3 has 16 residues. CDR3 sequence: CASSLNMAGSTDTQYF. CDR3 sequence (DNA): TGCGCCAGCAGCTTGAATATGGCGGGGAGCACAGATACGCAGTATTTT.

V usage is TRBV11-2 and J usage is TRBJ2-7; TRBD2 might be the D (5 bases). Between the trimmed V and J ends, which lost 2 bases and 1 base, there was a span of 12 bases. The CDR3 has 15 residues. Germline CDR1 is SGHAT and CDR2 is FQNNGV. CDR3 loop: CASSLRGYGSYEQYV. CDR3 nucleotide sequence: TGTGCCAGCAGCTTAAGAGGGTATGGTTCCTACGAGCAGTACGTC.

The gene calls are TRBV6-5 and TRBJ1-2, with D hard to call. CDR3 size: 12 residues. V lost 7 bases to trimming and J lost 5 bases, with 11 bases between them. CDR1 and CDR2 from the germline V gene are MNHEY and SVGAGI. The CDR3 spells CASTPDRYGYTF. DNA of the CDR3: TGTGCCAGCACACCTGATCGGTATGGCTACACCTTC.

This chain uses TRBV2 with TRBJ2-1; D may correspond to TRBD1 or TRBD2 (5 bases each). V was pared by 6 bases and J by 10 bases, with 13 bases between. The CDR3 has 12 residues. Germline values: CDR1 SNHLY, CDR2 FYNNEI. The chain's CDR3 is CASRGEGSEQFF. The CDR3, as DNA: TGTGCCAGCAGGGGGGAAGGGAGCGAGCAGTTCTTC. Filled out from reference TRBV2 and TRBJ2-1, the complete variable domain reads EPEVTQTPSHQVTQMGQEVILRCVPISNHLYFYWYRQILGQKVEFLVSFYNNEISEKSEIFDDQFSVERPDGSNFTLKIRSTKLEDSAMYFCASRGEGSEQFFGPGTRLTVL.

This clonotype has more than one count but fewer than ten. V and J are TRBV18 and TRBJ1-4; D is undetermined. V was shortened by 3 bases and J by 5 bases, with 16 bases between the two germline ends. Per the germline V gene, CDR1 is KGHSH and CDR2 is LQKENI. CDR3 length: 16 amino acids. CDR3 sequence reads: CASSPKRGIKNEKLFF. CDR3 coding DNA: TGTGCCAGCTCACCTAAACGGGGAATAAAGAATGAAAAACTGTTTTTT.

This clonotype was counted a few times. V gene TRBV10-3 combines with J gene TRBJ1-2; D not certain. Germline V gene data show CDR1 as ENHRY and CDR2 as SYGVKD. This CDR3 has 16 residues. Trimming cost V 4 bases and J 5 bases, with 20 bases left between them. CDR3 nucleotide sequence: TGTGCCATCAGTGGGCCAACGATATCCTCATTATATGGCTACACCTTC. This gives the protein CAISGPTISSLYGYTF.

The chain uses TRBV2 and TRBJ2-5; 7 positions agree with TRBD1. The CDR3 is made up of 14 amino acids. Germline V lookup: CDR1 SNHLY, CDR2 FYNNEI. The V and J ends lost 6 bases and 3 bases, in that order; junction bases with no gene match: 7. Here the CDR3 reads CASSHRGSEETQYF. The CDR3 DNA follows: TGTGCCAGCAGCCACAGGGGCAGCGAAGAGACCCAGTACTTC. The entire variable domain, with the rest obtained from reference TRBV2 and TRBJ2-5, is as follows: EPEVTQTPSHQVTQMGQEVILRCVPISNHLYFYWYRQILGQKVEFLVSFYNNEISEKSEIFDDQFSVERPDGSNFTLKIRSTKLEDSAMYFCASSHRGSEETQYFGPGTRLLVL.

In this sample, this clonotype turned up a few times. The genes are TRBV6-1 and TRBJ2-2; D could derive from TRBD1 or TRBD2 (5 bases each). This CDR3 is 15 amino acids long. The germline V gene has CDR1 MNHNS and CDR2 SASEGT. V lost 8 bases and J 3 bases, leaving 16 bases between the germline ends. The CDR3 here is CASGGRDGDTGELFF. The CDR3, as DNA: TGTGCCAGCGGGGGTCGGGATGGCGACACCGGGGAGCTGTTTTTT.

V gene TRBV28 combines with J gene TRBJ2-7; 11 nucleotides agree with TRBD2. This CDR3 comprises 16 residues. Germline V gives CDR1 MDHEN, CDR2 SYDVKM. V lost 0 bases to trimming and J lost 5 bases; unmatched junction nucleotides: 6. CDR3 bases: TGTGCCAGCAGTTTATGGGTAGCGGGAGGGGCCCACGAGCAGTACTTC. Its protein product is CASSLWVAGGAHEQYF. The variable domain in full, with the rest retrieved from reference TRBV28 and TRBJ2-7, is DVKVTQSSRYLVKRTGEKVFLECVQDMDHENMFWYRQDPGLGLRLIYFSYDVKMKEKGDIPEGYSVSREKKERFSLILESASTNQTSMYLCASSLWVAGGAHEQYFGPGTRLTVT.

This chain connects TRBV12-3 or TRBV12-4 to TRBJ2-4; TRBD2 matches 8 bases. Losses at the gene ends were 8 bases for V and 6 bases for J; bases not matched to a gene: 15. This CDR3 has 16 amino acids. CDR3 protein: CASRLSGRGGGNIQYF. Here the CDR3 DNA reads TGTGCCAGCCGCCTGAGCGGGAGAGGCGGTGGAAACATTCAGTACTTC.

In this sample, this clonotype turned up a few times. CDR3 loop: CSPPSLAGDQETQYF. The CDR3 DNA sequence: TGCAGCCCGCCATCTCTGGCGGGGGACCAAGAGACCCAGTACTTC. This chain links TRBV20-1 with TRBJ2-5, with 7 bases identical to TRBD2. Per the germline V gene, CDR1 is DFQATT and CDR2 is SNEGSKA (reference sequence). There are 15 residues in the CDR3.

This rearrangement joins TRBV7-9 to TRBJ2-1, with D perhaps TRBD2 (5 bases). Trimming pared 3 bases from V and 5 bases from J, leaving 11 bases between. CDR1 and CDR2 (germline): SEHNR, FQNEAQ (reference sequence). The CDR3 runs 14 residues. The CDR3 loop is CASSFGSGNNEQFF. CDR3 coding DNA: TGTGCCAGCAGCTTCGGATCCGGGAACAATGAGCAGTTCTTC.

In this sample, this clonotype turned up a few times. This chain connects TRBV5-1 to TRBJ2-3; 11 bases are shared with TRBD2. The CDR3 runs 17 residues. Per the germline V gene, CDR1 is SGHRS and CDR2 is YFSETQ. V trimming: 4 bases; J trimming: 2 bases; junction bases outside the gene matches: 9. The CDR3 region has the DNA TGCGCCAGCAGCACCCACCCTAGCGGGGGGCCCACAGATACGCAGTATTTT. It codes for CASSTHPSGGPTDTQYF.

The sample holds a few counts of this clonotype. The chain has TRBV15 and TRBJ1-5; no clear D gene. V was trimmed by 0 bases and J by 7 bases, leaving 19 bases between them. Germline V gene lookup returns CDR1 LNHNV and CDR2 YYDKDF (reference sequence). There are 17 residues in the CDR3. DNA of the CDR3: TGTGCCACCAGCAGAGATTCTGTTGGACCGAGCAGCCAGCCCCAGCATTTT. This gives the protein CATSRDSVGPSSQPQHF.